The present T cell receptor (beta chain) was sequenced within a study of regulatory T cells in long-lasting Graves disease. This clonotype was recorded at least ten times. Arm-PCR of CDR3 regions and iRepertoire HTBI primers were the basis on which TCR beta libraries were built. TCRdb called the multiplex PCR reads again in MiXCR, with one record for every CDR3 protein. The sample shows approximately 400,000 distinct CDR3 sequences, 20% of them seen only once. As to time point: persistent/refractory GD, antithyroid drugs over 5 years with positive TRAb. PBMCs were the source of the RNA used for TCR sequencing. CDR3 length: 15 residues. Germline V gene sequence: CDR1 KGHSH, CDR2 LQKENI. The V and J ends lost 0 bases and 5 bases respectively, with 13 bases between them.

The V gene is TRBV18, the J gene TRBJ2-5; D tentatively fits TRBD1 or TRBD2 (6 bases each). The sequencing here drew on peripheral blood mononuclear cells (PBMCs), taken when the disease was refractory, from a patient treated with antithyroid drugs. The origin of this receptor is a female donor with Graves disease. The CDR3, as DNA: TGTGCCAGCTCACCACCGGGGGGCTTTGCGGAGACCCAGTACTTC. Encoded protein: CASSPPGGFAETQYF.